This T cell receptor beta chain is from a study of early T cells in non-severe SARS-CoV-2 infection. This CDR3 has 15 amino acids. The V end was cut by 0 bases, the J end by 0 bases, with 9 bases between. CDR1 and CDR2 (germline): SGHRS, YFSETQ. As part of library construction, unique molecular identifiers were attached to individual cDNA molecules. In TCRdb, the 5' RACE reads were re-called with MiXCR into one record per CDR3 protein. The data hold about 80,000 distinct CDR3 sequences, with 11% to 15% observed a single time. The receptor comes from an adult who was a healthcare worker with PCR-confirmed SARS-CoV-2 infection or an uninfected control (not recorded which). The sequenced sample was whole blood. The genes are TRBV5-1 and TRBJ1-2; unclear D gene. The CDR3 region is CASSLDVGTNYGYTF. CDR3 bases: TGCGCCAGCAGCTTGGATGTAGGGACTAACTATGGCTACACCTTC.